This T cell receptor beta chain was sequenced for a study of cytomegalovirus exposure and HLA in healthy donors. In the case of this clone: No antigen is known for it.

With 3 bases removed from V and 3 bases from J, the gap between germline ends came to 20 bases. Germline CDR1 is LNHDA and CDR2 is SQIVND (reference sequence). The CDR3 spans 18 residues. Healthy bone marrow donors supplied every sample. Nominally healthy donors were sampled, though unrecorded immune exposures were likely. Overall study findings and caveats: Reportedly, diagnosis of cytomegalovirus status by the classifier showed high specificity and sensitivity. Evidence from a later analysis indicated that most CMV-associated TCR beta chains looked HLA-restricted.

60 Vbeta and 13 Jbeta primers were used in PCR. The table came from immunoSEQ multiplex PCR; TCRdb's copy has only in-frame clones and leaves some out. The sample contains over 200,000 clones, about 80% of which appear only once. The specimen sequenced was PBMCs. J is TRBJ2-2 and V is TRBV19; possibly TRBD1 for D (8 bases). The clonotype was recovered from a woman aged 40-49 years in good health and CMV-seronegative. As DNA, the CDR3 is TGTGCCAGTAGTATGGGGAGGGGACAGGCTTATTACACCGGGGAGCTGTTTTTT. Translated, it gives CASSMGRGQAYYTGELFF. Together with reference TRBV19 and TRBJ2-2, the CDR3 gives the full variable domain: DGGITQSPKYLFRKEGQNVTLSCEQNLNHDAMYWYRQDPGQGLRLIYYSQIVNDFQKGDIAEGYSVSREKKESFPLTVTSAQKNPTAFYLCASSMGRGQAYYTGELFFGEGSRLTVL.